A selection of T cell receptor beta chains follows, all from one sample in a study of cytomegalovirus exposure and HLA in healthy donors. The assay was immunoSEQ multiplex PCR, and TCRdb's table has in-frame clones only and misses some. The sample data list about 110,000 clones. The material sequenced was PBMCs. Receptor source: a man aged 50-59 years in good health and CMV-seronegative. Each CDR3 is given with its conserved first and last residue. The order of the fields is CDR3 length, J gene, V gene, D gene, CDR3 DNA, CDR3 protein. D genes are given only for firm matches.

13 TRBJ1-1 TRBV7-9 . TGTGCCAGCAGCCCCCGTATGAACACTGAAGCTTTCTTT CASSPRMNTEAFF
14 TRBJ2-3 TRBV29-1 TRBD1 TGCAGCGTTGTTGTAGGACAGGGGACAGATACGCAGTATTTT CSVVVGQGTDTQYF
13 TRBJ1-1 TRBV15 TRBD1 TGTGCCACCAGCCGGACAGGGGGCAGTGAAGCTTTCTTT CATSRTGGSEAFF
16 TRBJ1-1 TRBV5-1 . TGCGCCAGCAGCTTGGACCTGAACGGGGTGAACACTGAAGCTTTCTTT CASSLDLNGVNTEAFF
15 TRBJ1-2 TRBV6-5 . TGTGCCAGCAGTCGGGGAAGTGGGGCTAACTATGGCTACACCTTC CASSRGSGANYGYTF
14 TRBJ1-2 TRBV5-4 TRBD1 TGTGCCAGCAGACCGGGACAGGGAGGAGATGGCTACACCTTC CASRPGQGGDGYTF
15 TRBJ2-7 TRBV9 . TGTGCCAGCAGCGGGGAGATGGGGTCGGGAAACGAGCAGTACTTC CASSGEMGSGNEQYF
13 TRBJ2-5 TRBV6-1 . TGTGCCAGCAGTGGCGTTGGGCGAGAGACCCAGTACTTC CASSGVGRETQYF
13 TRBJ1-1 TRBV5-1 . TGCGCCAGCAGCGCAACGGGACTCCATGAAGCTTTCTTT CASSATGLHEAFF
18 TRBJ2-3 TRBV6-1 . TGTGCCAGCAGTGAATGGGTTGTAGGTAGCCCTGGCACAGATACGCAGTATTTT CASSEWVVGSPGTDTQYF
14 TRBJ1-3 TRBV6-1 . TGTGCCAGCAGAGCGGGAGGGAATCCAAACCTGCGATATTTT CASRAGGNPNLRYF
14 TRBJ1-1 TRBV6-5 TRBD1 TGTGCCAGCAGTCGGGACAGTACTTCGTGGGAAGCTTTCTTT CASSRDSTSWEAFF
15 TRBJ2-1 TRBV5-1 . TGCGCCAGCAGCTTCGCGGGCGCCCTGGCGAATGAGCAGTTCTTC CASSFAGALANEQFF
14 TRBJ2-2 TRBV2 . TGTGCCAGCAACCGACTAGATCGGCACGGGGAGCTGTTTTTT CASNRLDRHGELFF
13 TRBJ1-2 TRBV19 . TGTGCCAGTAGTAAGAGTGTCCGCTATGGCTACACCTTC CASSKSVRYGYTF
14 TRBJ1-3 TRBV14 TRBD1 TGTGCCAGCATCGCGACAGGGCACGGAAACACCATATATTTT CASIATGHGNTIYF
15 TRBJ1-5 TRBV27 . TGTGCCAGCAGTTTATTCGGCGGGTACAATCAGCCCCAGCATTTT CASSLFGGYNQPQHF
16 TRBJ2-7 TRBV6-6 TRBD2 TGTGCCAGCAGTCCCCAGGGTAGCGGGGCGACCTACGAGCAGTACTTC CASSPQGSGATYEQYF
16 TRBJ2-1 TRBV6-5 TRBD1 TGTGCCAGCAGTTTCCATCGGGACAGGGGCTACAATGAGCAGTTCTTC CASSFHRDRGYNEQFF
15 TRBJ1-6 TRBV5-6 . TGTGCCAGCAGCTGGCGACAGGCAATTGATTCACCCCTCCACTTT CASSWRQAIDSPLHF
17 TRBJ2-5 TRBV7-8 TRBD1 TGTGCCAGCAGCTTATTAGCCACAATGGGACAGTCCGAGACCCAGTACTTC CASSLLATMGQSETQYF
18 TRBJ2-6 TRBV5-5 . TGTGCCAGCAGCTTGGGTGTAGCACTCAGCTCTGGGGCCAACGTCCTGACTTTC CASSLGVALSSGANVLTF
13 TRBJ1-1 TRBV7-3 . TGTGCCAGCAGCTCTCGGGTGAACACTGAAGCTTTCTTT CASSSRVNTEAFF
15 TRBJ2-1 TRBV13 TRBD2 TGTGCCAGCAGTCGACTAGCGGGAGCGGGGGGTGAGCAGTTCTTC CASSRLAGAGGEQFF
14 TRBJ2-5 TRBV15 TRBD1 TGTGCCACCAGCAGAGATACAGGGGTGGAGACCCAGTACTTC CATSRDTGVETQYF
16 TRBJ2-7 TRBV11-1 . TGTGCCAGCAGCCTCACCCTATCTAGATTACGTTTAGTGCAGTACTTC CASSLTLSRLRLVQYF
13 TRBJ1-2 TRBV7-2 . TGTGCCAGCACCTCGACATTCTTCTATGGCTACACCTTC CASTSTFFYGYTF